These T cell receptor beta chains were read from a single sample in a study of cytomegalovirus exposure and HLA in healthy donors. The repertoire was sequenced with immunoSEQ multiplex PCR; TCRdb's copy has only in-frame clones and lacks some. The sample holds tens of thousands of clones, roughly 78% seen once. Material for sequencing was PBMCs. These receptors were taken from a man aged 40-49 years in good health and CMV-seronegative. The CDR3 runs from the conserved cysteine through the conserved F or W. Each record gives: clone size, J gene, D gene, V gene, CDR3 DNA, CDR3 protein. A D gene is named only where the DNA matches it firmly. Expanded clones get a size class; other rows say once, few or many, or leave the size out.

NA | TRBJ1-2 | NA | TRBV15 | TGTGCCACCAGCAGAGATCGGGGAGGGCATGGCTACACCTTC | CATSRDRGGHGYTF
NA | TRBJ2-2 | TRBD2 | TRBV30 | TGTGCCTGGAGTGTAGGCAGCGGGAATTATCCCGGGGAGCTGTTTTTT | CAWSVGSGNYPGELFF
once | TRBJ2-7 | TRBD2 | TRBV2 | TGTGCCAGCAGTGTTGGACTAGCGGCTTACGAGCAGTACTTC | CASSVGLAAYEQYF
NA | TRBJ1-5 | TRBD1 | TRBV30 | TGTGCCTGGAGCGGGACAGGGGACCAGCCCCAGCATTTT | CAWSGTGDQPQHF
NA | TRBJ1-1 | NA | TRBV4-3 | TGCGCCAGCAGCCAAGAAGTTCAGGGGCCCACTGAAGCTTTCTTT | CASSQEVQGPTEAFF
few | TRBJ2-1 | TRBD2 | TRBV6-1 | TGTGCCAGCAGTGAACTAGCGGGCTCCTACAATGAGCAGTTCTTC | CASSELAGSYNEQFF
NA | TRBJ2-3 | TRBD2 | TRBV9 | TGTGCCAGCAGCGTTCGGACTAGTAAAGCAGATACGCAGTATTTT | CASSVRTSKADTQYF
NA | TRBJ1-1 | NA | TRBV29-1 | TGCAGCGTTGAATCCCTGACAGTGAACACTGAAGCTTTCTTT | CSVESLTVNTEAFF
NA | TRBJ2-7 | TRBD2 | TRBV11-1 | TGTGCCAGCAGCCATGGGGGGGTCTCCTACGAGCAGTACTTC | CASSHGGVSYEQYF
NA | TRBJ2-7 | NA | TRBV7-9 | TGTGCCAGCAGCTTAGTGGGGCCGGTGTACGAGCAGTACTTC | CASSLVGPVYEQYF